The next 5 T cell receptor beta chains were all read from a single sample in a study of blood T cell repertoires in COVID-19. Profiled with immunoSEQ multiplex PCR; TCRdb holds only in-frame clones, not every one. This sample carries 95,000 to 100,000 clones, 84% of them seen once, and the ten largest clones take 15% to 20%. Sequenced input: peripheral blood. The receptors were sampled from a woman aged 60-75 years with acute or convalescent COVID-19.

The DNA for the CDR3 is TGTGCCTGGAGTCCGGCAGGGAATCAGCCCCAGCATTTT. Translated: CAWSPAGNQPQHF. The chain joins TRBV30 to TRBJ1-5; tentative D call: TRBD1 (5 bases). V shed 2 bases and J shed 4 bases, with 9 bases lying between them. CDR1 and CDR2 (germline): GTSNPN, SVGIG (reference sequence). The CDR3 totals 13 residues.

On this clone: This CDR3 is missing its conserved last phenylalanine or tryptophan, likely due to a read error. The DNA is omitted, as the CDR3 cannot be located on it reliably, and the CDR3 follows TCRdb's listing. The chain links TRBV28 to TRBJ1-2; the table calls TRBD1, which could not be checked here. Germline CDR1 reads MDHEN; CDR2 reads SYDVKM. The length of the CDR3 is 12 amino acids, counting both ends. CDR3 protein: CASSLRTGGHTT.

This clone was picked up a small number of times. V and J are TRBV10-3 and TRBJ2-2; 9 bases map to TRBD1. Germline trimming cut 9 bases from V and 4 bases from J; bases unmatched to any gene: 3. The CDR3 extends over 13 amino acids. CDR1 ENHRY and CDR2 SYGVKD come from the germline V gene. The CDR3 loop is CAIQGAPTGELFF. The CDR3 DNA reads TGTGCCATACAGGGGGCGCCCACCGGGGAGCTGTTTTTT.

The CDR3 loop is CASTKGGETDTQYF. The CDR3 DNA reads as TGCGCCAGCACCAAAGGGGGGGAAACAGATACGCAGTATTTT. The chain is built from TRBV5-1 and TRBJ2-3, with D perhaps TRBD2 (7 bases). The CDR3 runs 14 residues. Trimming stripped 6 bases from V and 3 bases from J, with 14 bases between. Looked up from germline, CDR1 is SGHRS and CDR2 is YFSETQ.

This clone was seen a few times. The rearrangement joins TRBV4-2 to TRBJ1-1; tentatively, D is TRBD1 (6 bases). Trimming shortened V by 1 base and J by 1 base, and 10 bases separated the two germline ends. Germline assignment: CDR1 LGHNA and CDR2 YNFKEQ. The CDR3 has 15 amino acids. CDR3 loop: CASSQAPGQNTEAFF. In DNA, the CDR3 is TGTGCCAGCAGCCAAGCACCGGGACAGAACACTGAAGCTTTCTTT.